The 17 T cell receptor beta chains below come from one sample, sequenced in a study of response to subunit inactivated influenza vaccine. In TCRdb, the RT-PCR reads were re-called with MiXCR into one record per CDR3 protein. The sample holds around 530,000 distinct CDR3 sequences, 16% seen once. The material sequenced was CD4+ T cells sorted from PBMCs, taken about 23 months after vaccination. These receptor sequences come from a man between 50 and 75 years old who received an inactivated influenza vaccine.

The DNA of the CDR3 is TGCAGTGCTAGACAGGGGGATTATGGTTCACCCCTCCACTTT. It is translated as CSARQGDYGSPLHF. This rearrangement joins TRBV20-1 to TRBJ1-6; 7 nucleotides line up with TRBD1. This CDR3 is built from 14 residues. From germline, CDR1 is DFQATT and CDR2 SNEGSKA (reference sequence). Trimming cost V 2 bases and J 9 bases; bases outside gene matches: 7.

This clonotype was picked up many times. The rearrangement uses TRBV6-5 and TRBJ1-5, with D possibly being TRBD1 (5 bases). Germline CDR1 and CDR2: MNHEY and SVGAGI. The CDR3 length is 15 residues. Between the trimmed V and J ends, which lost 2 bases and 3 bases, there was a span of 11 bases. CDR3 region: CASSYLDSYNQPQHF. The CDR3 nucleotides are TGTGCCAGCAGTTACCTTGACAGCTACAATCAGCCCCAGCATTTT.

This chain connects TRBV2 to TRBJ1-6; maybe TRBD1 (6 bases). Per germline, CDR1 SNHLY and CDR2 FYNNEI. The V gene lost 5 bases and the J gene lost 4 bases, with 15 bases spanning the gap. This CDR3 spans 16 amino acids. The CDR3 DNA sequence: TGTGCCAGCAGTATCGAACAGGGAATGTATAATTCACCCCTCCACTTT. This gives the protein CASSIEQGMYNSPLHF.

The rearrangement uses TRBV5-1 and TRBJ2-3; D not resolved. Trimming removed 5 bases from V and 8 bases from J, with 18 bases in between. The CDR3 has 14 residues. The germline CDR1 and CDR2 sequences are SGHRS and YFSETQ. As DNA, the CDR3 is TGCGCCAGCAGTCCTGATTCTAGATTACCTACGCAGTATTTT. It yields the protein CASSPDSRLPTQYF.

This clonotype was seen repeatedly, ten times or more. The genes are TRBV9 and TRBJ1-2; maybe TRBD1 (6 bases). Trimming removed 4 bases from V and 3 bases from J, with 10 bases in between. Germline V gene lookup returns CDR1 SGDLS and CDR2 YYNGEE. There are 13 residues in the CDR3. Written as DNA, the CDR3 is TGTGCCAGCAGCTTACAGGGAGACTATGGCTACACCTTC. This encodes CASSLQGDYGYTF.

This clonotype was seen a handful of times. CDR3: CASWWIFAQPQHF. The CDR3, as DNA: TGTGCCAGCTGGTGGATCTTCGCTCAGCCCCAGCATTTT. V and J are TRBV11-2 and TRBJ1-5; D remains ambiguous. This CDR3 contains 13 residues. Germline CDR1 reads SGHAT; CDR2 reads FQNNGV. V lost 8 bases to trimming and J lost 6 bases, with 14 bases between them.

This chain connects TRBV24-1 to TRBJ2-3; TRBD1 agrees at 8 bases. Losses at the gene ends were 4 bases for V and 5 bases for J; bases not matched to a gene: 4. Looked up from germline, CDR1 is KGHDR and CDR2 is SFDVKD. The CDR3 spans 14 residues. The CDR3 DNA reads as TGTGCCACCAGTGACCCCACAGGGGGAGATACGCAGTATTTT. Translation gives CATSDPTGGDTQYF.

The V call is TRBV20-1, the J call TRBJ2-3, with TRBD2 identical over 8 bases. With 2 bases clipped from V and 0 bases from J, the junction kept 7 bases outside the gene matches. Germline lookup yields CDR1 DFQATT and CDR2 SNEGSKA (reference sequence). The CDR3 has 16 amino acids. This CDR3 is CSARLAGSLSTDTQYF. For the CDR3, the DNA is TGCAGTGCTAGACTAGCGGGTTCCCTTAGCACAGATACGCAGTATTTT.

This chain links TRBV29-1 with TRBJ2-7; no definite D call. CDR1 and CDR2 from the germline V gene are SQVTM and ANQGSEA. V was pared by 1 base and J by 3 bases, with 10 bases between. The CDR3 loop spans 13 amino acids. The DNA for the CDR3 is TGCAGCGTTGAAGGACAACGAGACTACGAGCAGTACTTC. It specifies CSVEGQRDYEQYF.

V gene TRBV11-2 combines with J gene TRBJ2-3, with D perhaps TRBD1 (5 bases). V was clipped by 2 bases and J by 5 bases, with 17 bases between them. Germline-derived CDR1 and CDR2 are SGHAT and FQNNGV. This CDR3 has 16 amino acids. The CDR3 DNA follows: TGTGCCAGCAGCTTAAGTTCGACAGTTAAGCGAGATACGCAGTATTTT. Amino acids: CASSLSSTVKRDTQYF. The whole variable domain, remainder taken from reference TRBV11-2 and TRBJ2-3, is EAGVAQSPRYKIIEKRQSVAFWCNPISGHATLYWYQQILGQGPKLLIQFQNNGVVDDSQLPKDRFSAERLKGVDSTLKIQPAKLEDSAVYLCASSLSSTVKRDTQYFGPGTRLTVL.

This clonotype was counted only a few times. V and J are TRBV6-2 or TRBV6-3 and TRBJ1-1; 8 positions agree with TRBD1. The germline CDR1 and CDR2 sequences are MNHEY and SVGEGT. This CDR3 region has 14 residues. Germline trimming cut 6 bases from V and 5 bases from J; bases unmatched to any gene: 8. The CDR3 DNA sequence: TGTGCCAGCAGACCGGACAGGGTTGAAACTGAAGCTTTCTTT. Amino acid sequence: CASRPDRVETEAFF.

This clonotype was seen many times. The chain recombines TRBV28 with TRBJ2-2; the D is unclear. V was pared by 2 bases and J by 1 base, with 8 bases between. Germline loops: CDR1 MDHEN, CDR2 SYDVKM. The CDR3 totals 15 residues. CDR3 bases: TGTGCCAGCAGTTTAGGTCGCAGGAACACCGGGGAGCTGTTTTTT. Its translation is CASSLGRRNTGELFF.

The chain has TRBV7-8 and TRBJ1-1; possibly TRBD1 for D (6 bases). The germline V gene encodes CDR1 SGHVS and CDR2 FQNEAQ. Trimming took off 5 bases at V and 6 bases at J, with 13 bases between the two ends. This CDR3 is 13 amino acids long. DNA for the CDR3: TGTGCCAGCAGCCGAGGGGGGGGCCCTGAAGCTTTCTTT. Its translation: CASSRGGGPEAFF.

This clonotype was picked up one time. The V gene is TRBV5-6, the J gene TRBJ2-5; D possibly corresponds to TRBD1 (5 bases). The ends were cut back, 4 bases at V and 5 bases at J, with 15 bases in the middle. This CDR3 is 14 amino acids long. The germline V gene encodes CDR1 SGHDT and CDR2 YYEEEE. The CDR3 protein is CASSIVGRGETQYF. CDR3 nucleotide sequence: TGTGCCAGCAGCATCGTGGGGCGTGGGGAGACCCAGTACTTC.

There are many counts of this clonotype. The chain carries TRBV29-1 and TRBJ2-4; 13 bases match TRBD2. This CDR3 has 15 residues. Per germline, CDR1 SQVTM and CDR2 ANQGSEA. The junction had 5 bases not matched to a gene; V was cut back by 1 base and J by 8 bases. CDR3 sequence reads: CSVEGGLAGWDIQYF. DNA for the CDR3: TGCAGCGTTGAAGGGGGACTAGCGGGATGGGACATTCAGTACTTC.

This clonotype showed up many times. The J gene is TRBJ2-1, the V gene TRBV14; D call uncertain. The CDR3 is 15 amino acids. V dropped 0 bases and J dropped 2 bases, with 8 bases sitting between them. Germline V gene data show CDR1 as SGHDN and CDR2 as FVKESK. CDR3 coding DNA: TGTGCCAGCAGCCAAGACAGGTCCCCCTACAATGAGCAGTTCTTC. Protein: CASSQDRSPYNEQFF. Complete variable domain (other parts from reference TRBV14 and TRBJ2-1): EAGVTQFPSHSVIEKGQTVTLRCDPISGHDNLYWYRRVMGKEIKFLLHFVKESKQDESGMPNNRFLAERTGGTYSTLKVQPAELEDSGVYFCASSQDRSPYNEQFFGPGTRLTVL.

This clonotype was seen a handful of times. V gene TRBV28 combines with J gene TRBJ2-1; 7 positions match TRBD2. Trimming cost V 10 bases and J 6 bases; bases outside gene matches: 9. Germline V gives CDR1 MDHEN, CDR2 SYDVKM. This CDR3 comprises 13 residues. This CDR3 is CATRWGGGNEQFF. CDR3 DNA sequence: TGTGCCACCCGATGGGGGGGGGGCAATGAGCAGTTCTTC. The whole variable domain, filled in from reference TRBV28 and TRBJ2-1, reads DVKVTQSSRYLVKRTGEKVFLECVQDMDHENMFWYRQDPGLGLRLIYFSYDVKMKEKGDIPEGYSVSREKKERFSLILESASTNQTSMYLCATRWGGGNEQFFGPGTRLTVL.